A single sample is the source of the 31 T cell receptor beta chains below, sequenced in a study of CD8+ T cells in alopecia areata (dated by TCRdb to 2017 to 2018). Library generation was performed with the immunoSEQ multiplex PCR assay. For TCR sequencing, RNA was extracted from every sample and reverse transcribed into cDNA to serve as template. Entries here come from immuneACCESS through TCRdb and include only in-frame sequences with V and J called. Some clones fail to appear in such tables; in the studies checked, an unresolved V gene covers under half of the shortfall, and the cause of the remainder is unknown. Recorded for this sample are hundreds of thousands of clones; around 64% of them occurred a single time. Of the sample, around 0.84% falls within the top ten clones. The sample's treatment or condition label is to be understood as: oral pan-JAK inhibitor, 5-10 mg twice daily. The source was CD4+ T cells sorted from blood, collected around week 53, from a patient treated with tofacitinib. These receptors came from a human donor with alopecia areata.

This clone was counted once. The V and J genes are TRBV9 and TRBJ2-3, with D perhaps matching TRBD2 (5 bases). The CDR3 runs 14 residues. Germline V gives CDR1 SGDLS, CDR2 YYNGEE. V was trimmed by 0 bases and J by 6 bases, leaving 11 bases between them. CDR3 in DNA: TGTGCCAGCAGCGTAGTAGGGAGAACGGATACGCAGTATTTT. Protein product: CASSVVGRTDTQYF. Full variable domain (rest looked up from reference TRBV9 and TRBJ2-3): DSGVTQTPKHLITATGQRVTLRCSPRSGDLSVYWYQQSLDQGLQFLIQYYNGEERAKGNILERFSAQQFPDLHSELNLSSLELGDSALYFCASSVVGRTDTQYFGPGTRLTVL.

The chain couples TRBV27 to TRBJ2-7; no clear D. The germline V gene has CDR1 MNHEY and CDR2 SMNVEV (reference sequence). The CDR3 is 14 residues long. Trimming took off 3 bases at V and 3 bases at J, with 12 bases between the two ends. Here the CDR3 reads CASSLIGRDYEQYF. The CDR3 DNA reads TGTGCCAGCAGTTTGATTGGCAGAGACTACGAGCAGTACTTC.

This chain connects TRBV9 to TRBJ2-5; either TRBD1 or TRBD2 may fit D (5 bases each). Germline CDR1 SGDLS, CDR2 YYNGEE. V gave up 7 bases and J gave up 6 bases, with 19 bases separating them. The CDR3 covers 14 residues. The CDR3 loop is CASSSERGRKTQYF. In DNA, the CDR3 is TGTGCCAGCTCGTCCGAGAGGGGTCGAAAGACCCAGTACTTC.

The V call is TRBV6-5, the J call TRBJ1-2, with D unclear. The CDR3 spans 16 residues. CDR1 MNHEY and CDR2 SVGAGI come from the germline V gene. The ends were cut back, 0 bases at V and 3 bases at J, with 14 bases in the middle. The CDR3 protein is CASSYSAVPKDYGYTF. The CDR3 DNA is TGTGCCAGCAGTTACTCGGCGGTCCCGAAGGACTATGGCTACACCTTC.

This chain joins TRBV7-9 and TRBJ2-5, with D perhaps matching TRBD1 (5 bases). CDR3 length: 13 amino acids. Germline CDR1 is SEHNR and CDR2 is FQNEAQ (reference sequence). The V end lost 5 bases, the J end lost 5 bases, and 12 bases lay between the germline ends. The CDR3 DNA follows: TGTGCCAGCAGCCTACAGACAGCGGAGACCCAGTACTTC. Translation gives CASSLQTAETQYF.

This clone was counted a few times. V is TRBV10-3 and J is TRBJ1-6; D might be TRBD1 (5 bases). The germline V gene encodes CDR1 ENHRY and CDR2 SYGVKD. V was clipped by 4 bases and J by 8 bases, with 12 bases between them. CDR3 size: 14 residues. CDR3 DNA sequence: TGTGCCATCAGTGTAGAGGCAGGGTATTCACCCCTCCACTTT. This translates into CAISVEAGYSPLHF.

This clone has a count of ten or more. The genes are TRBV4-3 and TRBJ2-3; D is ambiguous. The CDR3 has 13 amino acids. Trimming removed 3 bases at V and 4 bases at J, with 8 bases between. Germline V gene sequence: CDR1 LGHNA, CDR2 YSLEER. CDR3 DNA sequence: TGCGCCAGCAGCCAGGGTTGGTCAGATACGCAGTATTTT. This gives the protein CASSQGWSDTQYF.

CDR3 sequence (DNA): TGCGCCAGCTTCCCCGGGGGATTCACCTACGAGCAGTACTTC. Residues: CASFPGGFTYEQYF. The rearrangement uses TRBV5-1 and TRBJ2-7; tentative D call: TRBD2 (6 bases). The V gene's germline CDR1 is SGHRS and CDR2 YFSETQ. The ends were cut back, 7 bases at V and 2 bases at J, with 16 bases in the middle. The CDR3 sequence is 14 residues long.

This sequence joins TRBV5-1 and TRBJ1-1; D is undetermined. The CDR3 is 13 residues long. The germline gives CDR1 SGHRS, CDR2 YFSETQ. The V gene lost 0 bases and the J gene lost 7 bases, with 10 bases spanning the gap. In DNA form, the CDR3 reads TGCGCCAGCAGCTTGGACGGGGAGGGTGAAGCTTTCTTT. Residues: CASSLDGEGEAFF.

This sequence joins TRBV30 and TRBJ2-1, with TRBD1 matching 9 bases. Germline V gives CDR1 GTSNPN, CDR2 SVGIG (reference sequence). The CDR3 has 17 amino acids. Trimming took 0 bases from V and 4 from J; bases not matched to a gene: 10. The CDR3 loop is CAWSVSWGQGDYNEQFF. As DNA, the CDR3 is TGTGCCTGGAGTGTTAGTTGGGGACAGGGCGATTACAATGAGCAGTTCTTC.

The V and J genes are TRBV7-9 and TRBJ2-3; 8 bases fit TRBD2. The CDR3 sequence is 14 residues long. J gave up 6 bases and V 6 bases, and 8 bases lay outside the gene matches. Germline CDR1 reads SEHNR; CDR2 reads FQNEAQ (reference sequence). The CDR3 region is CASSSRTSPDTQYF. The CDR3 region has the DNA TGTGCCAGCAGTTCCCGGACTAGCCCCGATACGCAGTATTTT.

The genes are TRBV9 and TRBJ1-2; D perhaps matches TRBD1 (5 bases). This CDR3 comprises 13 residues. The V gene's germline CDR1 is SGDLS and CDR2 YYNGEE. V was shortened by 4 bases and J by 6 bases, with 13 bases between the two germline ends. CDR3: CASSPRPGHGYTF. The CDR3 DNA sequence: TGTGCCAGCAGCCCGCGACCGGGGCATGGCTACACCTTC.

The genes are TRBV29-1 and TRBJ2-3, with D possibly being TRBD2 (6 bases). CDR1 and CDR2 (germline): SQVTM, ANQGSEA. The V end was cut by 7 bases, the J end by 6 bases, with 8 bases between. This CDR3 is built from 10 residues. CDR3 loop: CSAREDTQYF. CDR3 nucleotide sequence: TGCAGCGCCCGGGAGGATACGCAGTATTTT.

J is TRBJ2-5 and V is TRBV29-1; the D gene is possibly TRBD1 (5 bases). Germline assignment: CDR1 SQVTM and CDR2 ANQGSEA. The CDR3 has 12 amino acids. The DNA of the CDR3 is TGCAGTACAGGTGGTCGGGAAGAGACCCAGTACTTC. Translated, it gives CSTGGREETQYF.

This clone has only a few counts. The CDR3 coding sequence is TGTGCCAGCAGCTCGACGGGACATAATAATTCACCCCTCCACTTT. This sequence encodes CASSSTGHNNSPLHF. This sequence joins TRBV7-9 and TRBJ1-6, with TRBD1 as a possible D gene (6 bases). This CDR3 is built from 15 residues. Germline CDR1 and CDR2: SEHNR and FQNEAQ (reference sequence). With 4 bases removed from V and 5 bases from J, the gap between germline ends came to 12 bases.

The V call is TRBV25-1, the J call TRBJ1-4, with a possible D match to TRBD1 (6 bases). CDR1 is MGHDK, CDR2 SYGVNS, per germline. Trimming cost V 4 bases and J 4 bases, with 10 bases left between them. The CDR3 has 14 amino acids. The CDR3 sequence: CASSGQAFNEKLFF. The DNA for the CDR3 is TGTGCCAGCAGTGGACAGGCCTTTAATGAAAAACTGTTTTTT.

About this clone: The same CDR3 is also encoded by other DNA sequences in this sample. The chain carries TRBV29-1 and TRBJ2-4; no clear D. Germline lookup yields CDR1 SQVTM and CDR2 ANQGSEA. V lost 3 bases to trimming and J lost 0 bases, with 3 bases between them. The CDR3 has 12 amino acids. The CDR3 loop reads CSVEGAKNIQYF. The DNA of the CDR3 is TGCAGCGTTGAGGGAGCCAAAAACATTCAGTACTTC. Looking up the rest from reference TRBV29-1 and TRBJ2-4 gives the full variable domain: SAVISQKPSRDICQRGTSLTIQCQVDSQVTMMFWYRQQPGQSLTLIATANQGSEATYESGFVIDKFPISRPNLTFSTLTVSNMSPEDSSIYLCSVEGAKNIQYFGAGTRLSVL.

This sequence joins TRBV7-9 and TRBJ2-1, with D unresolved. The germline CDR1 and CDR2 sequences are SEHNR and FQNEAQ (reference sequence). The V end was cut by 0 bases, the J end by 7 bases, with 10 bases between. This CDR3 has 14 residues. DNA of the CDR3: TGTGCCAGCAGCTTAGCGAACAGTAAGAATGAGCAGTTCTTC. It yields the protein CASSLANSKNEQFF.

The J gene is TRBJ2-1, the V gene TRBV29-1; 7 bases line up with TRBD1. The V segment lost 7 bases and the J segment 7 bases; nucleotides outside the gene matches: 7. CDR1 and CDR2 (germline): SQVTM, ANQGSEA. CDR3 length: 12 amino acids. The CDR3 DNA reads as TGCAGCGCCTACAGGGGCGGGAATGAGCAGTTCTTC. Translated, it gives CSAYRGGNEQFF.

The CDR3 reads CSVVSHRNDEKLFF. The CDR3 DNA reads TGCAGCGTTGTTAGTCACAGGAACGATGAAAAACTGTTTTTT. The chain links TRBV29-1 to TRBJ1-4, with D possibly being TRBD1 (5 bases). V was shortened by 4 bases and J by 6 bases, with 15 bases between the two germline ends. The germline gives CDR1 SQVTM, CDR2 ANQGSEA. The CDR3 spans 14 residues.

This clone has just a few counts. The chain recombines TRBV10-3 with TRBJ1-6; 7 bases line up with TRBD1. Unmatched junction bases numbered 5, after V lost 0 bases and J lost 9 bases. This CDR3 comprises 15 residues. Germline CDR1 reads ENHRY; CDR2 reads SYGVKD. The CDR3 reads CAISESRGSGSPLHF. CDR3 DNA: TGTGCCATCAGTGAGTCCAGGGGGAGCGGTTCACCCCTCCACTTT.

The rearrangement links TRBV6-6 to TRBJ1-1; a possible D gene is TRBD1 (6 bases). Germline CDR1 is MNHNY and CDR2 is SVGAGI (reference sequence). The CDR3 has 13 amino acids. The germline V and J ends were trimmed by 5 bases and 6 bases, with 13 bases remaining between them. CDR3 nucleotide sequence: TGTGCCAGCAGTCTGGGACACCCTTCTGAAGCTTTCTTT. This codes for CASSLGHPSEAFF.

V usage is TRBV18 and J usage is TRBJ1-5; D might be TRBD1 (5 bases). The germline V and J ends were trimmed by 2 bases and 8 bases, with 10 bases remaining between them. This CDR3 comprises 13 residues. Germline-derived CDR1 and CDR2 are KGHSH and LQKENI. CDR3 DNA: TGTGCCAGCTCACCATGGGGGAGTAAGCCCCAGCATTTT. Translated, it gives CASSPWGSKPQHF.

DNA of the CDR3: TGCGCCAGCAGCTCTACAGGAGGTTATGGCTACACCTTC. It codes for CASSSTGGYGYTF. This rearrangement joins TRBV4-1 to TRBJ1-2; a weak D match, TRBD1 (5 bases). The germline V gene has CDR1 MGHRA and CDR2 YSYEKL. The CDR3 runs 13 residues. Trimming pared 5 bases from V and 5 bases from J, leaving 12 bases between.

This clone appeared a few times. CDR3 sequence: CASSRRTGGSGELFF. CDR3 nucleotides: TGTGCCAGTAGTAGGAGGACAGGGGGCTCCGGGGAGCTGTTTTTT. This chain uses TRBV19 with TRBJ2-2; 11 bases agree with TRBD1. The CDR3 runs to 15 residues. From germline, CDR1 is LNHDA and CDR2 SQIVND (reference sequence). J gave up 6 bases and V 4 bases, and 4 bases lay outside the gene matches.

The V and J genes are TRBV7-9 and TRBJ2-7; a weak D match, TRBD1 (6 bases). The CDR3 has 13 amino acids. The germline V gene encodes CDR1 SEHNR and CDR2 FQNEAQ (reference sequence). The ends were cut back, 4 bases at V and 8 bases at J, with 15 bases in the middle. The CDR3 loop is CASSSTYRVQQYF. CDR3 in DNA: TGTGCCAGCAGCTCGACGTACAGGGTGCAGCAGTACTTC.

The chain couples TRBV6-6 to TRBJ1-6; D is unclear. The germline V gene encodes CDR1 MNHNY and CDR2 SVGAGI (reference sequence). The V end was cut by 10 bases, the J end by 7 bases, with 17 bases between. The CDR3 extends over 14 amino acids. The CDR3 region is CATNTGNLNSPLHF. The DNA of the CDR3 is TGTGCCACTAATACCGGAAACCTCAATTCACCCCTCCACTTT.

This clone was counted only a few times. V and J are TRBV7-2 and TRBJ2-2; D not resolved. CDR1 and CDR2 (germline): SGHTA, FQGNSA. CDR3 length equals 14 residues. V was shortened by 4 bases and J by 1 base, with 7 bases between the two germline ends. The CDR3, as DNA: TGTGCCAGCAGCTCAGTGGGGAACACCGGGGAGCTGTTTTTT. It translates to CASSSVGNTGELFF.

CDR3 DNA sequence: TGTGCCAGCAGCTCCCTCTCGGGGGGGACCACCATATATTTT. Translation gives CASSSLSGGTTIYF. The chain carries TRBV27 and TRBJ1-3, with a tentative D call TRBD1 (5 bases). Germline V lookup: CDR1 MNHEY, CDR2 SMNVEV (reference sequence). The CDR3 has 14 residues. V gave up 6 bases and J gave up 9 bases, with 18 bases separating them.

The V call is TRBV5-6, the J call TRBJ2-5; 9 nucleotides match TRBD2. In germline, CDR1 is SGHDT, CDR2 YYEEEE. J was trimmed by 4 bases and V by 4 bases; bases with no gene match: 2. CDR3 length equals 13 residues. CDR3 sequence (DNA): TGTGCCAGCAGCCCGACTAGCGGAGAGACCCAGTACTTC. Translating gives CASSPTSGETQYF.

The V gene is TRBV30, the J gene TRBJ2-5, with TRBD2 as a possible D gene (5 bases). With the DNA end fitting TRBJ2-7 better, the J assignment may be wrong. Looked up from germline, CDR1 is GTSNPN and CDR2 is SVGIG (reference sequence). The CDR3 has 14 amino acids. Here the CDR3 reads CAWSNGVGSYEQYF. CDR3 coding DNA: TGTGCCTGGAGTAACGGGGTCGGCTCCTACGAGCAGTACTTC.